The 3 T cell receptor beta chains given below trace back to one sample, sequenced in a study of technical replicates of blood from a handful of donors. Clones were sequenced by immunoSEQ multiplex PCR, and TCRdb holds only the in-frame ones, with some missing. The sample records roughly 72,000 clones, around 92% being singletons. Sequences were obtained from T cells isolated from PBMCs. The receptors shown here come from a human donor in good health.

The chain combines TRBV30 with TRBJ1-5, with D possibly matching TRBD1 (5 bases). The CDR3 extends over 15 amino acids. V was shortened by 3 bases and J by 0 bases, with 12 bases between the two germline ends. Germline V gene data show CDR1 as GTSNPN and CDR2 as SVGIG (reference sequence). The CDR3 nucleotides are TGTGCCTGGAGGATAGGGGTTGGTAGCAATCAGCCCCAGCATTTT. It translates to CAWRIGVGSNQPQHF.

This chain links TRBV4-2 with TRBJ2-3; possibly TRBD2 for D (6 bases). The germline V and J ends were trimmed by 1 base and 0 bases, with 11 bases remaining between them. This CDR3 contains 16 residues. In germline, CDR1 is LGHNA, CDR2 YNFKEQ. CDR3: CASSQVGEASTDTQYF. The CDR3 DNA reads TGTGCCAGCAGCCAAGTCGGGGAGGCTAGCACAGATACGCAGTATTTT.

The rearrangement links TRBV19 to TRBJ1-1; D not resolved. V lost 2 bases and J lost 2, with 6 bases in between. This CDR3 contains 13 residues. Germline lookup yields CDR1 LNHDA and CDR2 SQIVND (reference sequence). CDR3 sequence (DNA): TGTGCCAGTAGTATACGGAGAAACACTGAAGCTTTCTTT. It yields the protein CASSIRRNTEAFF.